Listed here are 17 T cell receptor beta chains from one sample, sequenced in a study of T cell changes during pregnancy in multiple sclerosis. The table came from immunoSEQ multiplex PCR; TCRdb's copy has only in-frame clones and leaves some out. The sample yields around 50,000 clones, around 90% seen once. This specimen was CD4+ T cells from peripheral blood mononuclear cells, taken after pregnancy. These receptors were taken from a female donor in good health, enrolled as a control in a pregnancy study.

The V gene is TRBV7-8, the J gene TRBJ1-5; D might be TRBD1 (5 bases). The germline V and J ends were trimmed by 5 bases and 8 bases, with 13 bases remaining between them. CDR1 and CDR2 (germline): SGHVS, FQNEAQ. The CDR3 spans 13 residues. The CDR3 protein is CASSAGFFEPQHF. In DNA, the CDR3 is TGTGCCAGCAGCGCAGGGTTTTTTGAGCCCCAGCATTTT.

This rearrangement joins TRBV30 to TRBJ1-5; a possible D gene is TRBD1 (5 bases). This CDR3 has 13 amino acids. Germline V lookup: CDR1 GTSNPN, CDR2 SVGIG (reference sequence). Trimming pared 2 bases from V and 2 bases from J, leaving 7 bases between. CDR3 nucleotide sequence: TGTGCCTGGAGTAAAGGGGGCAATCAGCCCCAGCATTTT. Amino acids: CAWSKGGNQPQHF.

The V call is TRBV6-5, the J call TRBJ1-2; D might be TRBD1 (6 bases). Per germline, CDR1 MNHEY and CDR2 SVGAGI. Trimming pared 2 bases from V and 9 bases from J, leaving 13 bases between. This CDR3 is 13 amino acids long. The CDR3 here is CASSYPDRSRYTF. The CDR3 bases are TGTGCCAGCAGTTACCCAGACAGGTCCCGCTACACCTTC.

This chain links TRBV2 with TRBJ2-7; weak D call: TRBD2 (5 bases). This CDR3 region has 15 residues. Trimming removed 11 bases at V and 4 bases at J, with 24 bases between. Germline V gives CDR1 SNHLY, CDR2 FYNNEI. CDR3 in amino acids: CAGTRGGSLRYEQYF. For the CDR3, the DNA is TGTGCCGGTACTCGGGGTGGGAGTCTTCGATACGAGCAGTACTTC. Full variable domain (remainder filled in from reference TRBV2 and TRBJ2-7): EPEVTQTPSHQVTQMGQEVILRCVPISNHLYFYWYRQILGQKVEFLVSFYNNEISEKSEIFDDQFSVERPDGSNFTLKIRSTKLEDSAMYFCAGTRGGSLRYEQYFGPGTRLTVT.

The rearrangement links TRBV6-4 to TRBJ2-7; 9 bases fit TRBD2. With 4 bases clipped from V and 5 bases from J, the junction kept 9 bases outside the gene matches. The germline gives CDR1 MRHNA, CDR2 SNTAGT. This CDR3 spans 15 amino acids. CDR3 amino acids: CASSGGLAGRDEQYF. CDR3 nucleotide sequence: TGTGCCAGCAGTGGGGGCCTAGCGGGAAGGGACGAGCAGTACTTC.

The rearrangement joins TRBV2 to TRBJ2-1; the match to TRBD1 covers 9 bases. The CDR3 sequence is 14 residues long. The J segment lost 4 bases and the V segment lost 11 bases, leaving 9 bases of the junction unmatched. CDR1 and CDR2 from the germline V gene are SNHLY and FYNNEI. DNA of the CDR3: TGTGCCGTACTCCGAGGACAGGGGTACAATGAGCAGTTCTTC. Translated, it gives CAVLRGQGYNEQFF.

This chain uses TRBV28 with TRBJ2-7; 7 bases fit TRBD2. The ends lost 2 bases at V and 3 bases at J; junction bases unmatched: 7. The CDR3 sequence is 15 residues long. The germline gives CDR1 MDHEN, CDR2 SYDVKM. The CDR3 loop is CASSLAGTNRYEQYF. The CDR3 DNA follows: TGTGCCAGCAGTTTAGCCGGGACTAATCGCTACGAGCAGTACTTC.

J is TRBJ1-2 and V is TRBV9, with D possibly TRBD1 on 6 matching bases. Trimming took off 0 bases at V and 4 bases at J, with 16 bases between the two ends. The CDR3 consists of 16 residues. Germline lookup yields CDR1 SGDLS and CDR2 YYNGEE. The CDR3 sequence: CASSVGSGGGGYGYTF. In nucleotides, the CDR3 is TGTGCCAGCAGCGTAGGGTCGGGCGGGGGCGGCTATGGCTACACCTTC. The full variable domain, completed using reference TRBV9 and TRBJ1-2, is DSGVTQTPKHLITATGQRVTLRCSPRSGDLSVYWYQQSLDQGLQFLIQYYNGEERAKGNILERFSAQQFPDLHSELNLSSLELGDSALYFCASSVGSGGGGYGYTFGSGTRLTVV.

The rearrangement joins TRBV29-1 to TRBJ1-1; D remains unclear. V dropped 1 base and J dropped 3 bases, with 9 bases sitting between them. The CDR3 length is 13 residues. Per germline, CDR1 SQVTM and CDR2 ANQGSEA. CDR3 region: CSVEVQRDTEAFF. CDR3 nucleotides: TGCAGCGTTGAAGTCCAGCGGGACACTGAAGCTTTCTTT.

DNA for the CDR3: TGTGCCAGTAGTAGTTCCCAGGCCGGTGGAGCTTTCTTT. This gives the protein CASSSSQAGGAFF. This chain connects TRBV19 to TRBJ1-1; D remains unclear. The CDR3 consists of 13 residues. From germline, CDR1 is LNHDA and CDR2 SQIVND (reference sequence). V was shortened by 4 bases and J by 10 bases, with 16 bases between the two germline ends.

The chain recombines TRBV10-2 with TRBJ2-7; 7 bases are shared with TRBD1. Germline V gene sequence: CDR1 WSHSY, CDR2 SAAADI. V lost 8 bases to trimming and J lost 1 base; unmatched junction nucleotides: 2. The CDR3 is 12 residues long. The CDR3 DNA sequence: TGCGCCAGCCGGGACAGTTCCTACGAGCAGTACTTC. As protein: CASRDSSYEQYF.

The J gene is TRBJ1-5, the V gene TRBV7-2; TRBD1 might be the D (6 bases). Germline CDR1 reads SGHTA; CDR2 reads FQGNSA. This CDR3 has 13 residues. Trimming cost V 5 bases and J 4 bases, with 9 bases left between them. CDR3 residues: CASSRTGNQPQHF. DNA of the CDR3: TGTGCCAGCAGCCGTACAGGGAATCAGCCCCAGCATTTT.

In DNA form, the CDR3 reads TGTGCCGGATCTCGGGACAGGGGTTTTGGAGAGACCCAGTACTTC. Amino acid sequence: CAGSRDRGFGETQYF. This sequence joins TRBV2 and TRBJ2-5, with 10 positions matching TRBD1. The germline V gene has CDR1 SNHLY and CDR2 FYNNEI. The CDR3 length is 15 residues. V gave up 11 bases and J gave up 4 bases; unmatched junction bases: 13. The whole variable domain, filled in from reference TRBV2 and TRBJ2-5, reads EPEVTQTPSHQVTQMGQEVILRCVPISNHLYFYWYRQILGQKVEFLVSFYNNEISEKSEIFDDQFSVERPDGSNFTLKIRSTKLEDSAMYFCAGSRDRGFGETQYFGPGTRLLVL.

Concerning this clone: Relative to the germline gene, one junction end is altered; a read error may explain this. This chain uses TRBV5-6 with TRBJ2-2, with D perhaps TRBD1 (5 bases). The CDR3 extends over 14 amino acids. CDR1 SGHDT and CDR2 YYEEEE come from the germline V gene. The CDR3 DNA reads as TGTGCCAGCCGCTTAAGGGGGAACACCGGGGAGCTGTTTTTT. Translation: CASRLRGNTGELFF.

The chain combines TRBV5-1 with TRBJ2-7, with a weak D call TRBD2 (5 bases). Between the trimmed V and J ends, which lost 0 bases and 0 bases, there was a span of 10 bases. The CDR3 is made up of 15 amino acids. The germline CDR1 and CDR2 sequences are SGHRS and YFSETQ. Here the CDR3 reads CASSLERGNSYEQYF. DNA of the CDR3: TGCGCCAGCAGCTTGGAACGGGGAAACTCCTACGAGCAGTACTTC.

This sequence joins TRBV19 and TRBJ1-1, with TRBD1 identical over 10 bases. V lost 7 bases to trimming and J lost 3 bases; unmatched junction nucleotides: 8. The germline gives CDR1 LNHDA, CDR2 SQIVND (reference sequence). CDR3 length: 15 residues. CDR3 in DNA: TGTGCCAGTACCGGGCCGACAGGGGGCCACACTGAAGCTTTCTTT. Protein product: CASTGPTGGHTEAFF.

The rearrangement joins TRBV19 to TRBJ2-5, with D perhaps TRBD2 (7 bases). Trimming pared 3 bases from V and 5 bases from J, leaving 16 bases between. Germline CDR1 and CDR2: LNHDA and SQIVND (reference sequence). This CDR3 has 15 residues. The CDR3 loop reads CASSMRRGGAETQYF. DNA for the CDR3: TGTGCCAGTAGTATGCGGAGGGGGGGCGCCGAGACCCAGTACTTC.